These 25 T cell receptor beta chains were sequenced from one sample in a study of OX40 agonist ivuxolimab in advanced cancers. Only in-frame clones appear in the TCRdb table, and some are missing; sequencing was by immunoSEQ multiplex PCR. The sample lists roughly 36,000 clones, around 74% occurring once. This specimen consisted of CD4+ or CD8+ T cells sorted from blood, obtained in a trial of the OX40 agonist ivuxolimab. These receptors were obtained from an adult with an advanced solid tumor such as melanoma, head and neck, liver or kidney cancer.

The V gene is TRBV7-3, the J gene TRBJ2-5; 7 bases align to TRBD1. Germline CDR1 reads SGHTA; CDR2 reads FQGTGA. Trimming removed 5 bases from V and 3 bases from J; junction bases left unmatched: 3. This CDR3 is built from 13 residues. As DNA, the CDR3 is TGTGCCAGCAGCCAGGGGACAGAAGAGACCCAGTACTTC. Its translation is CASSQGTEETQYF.

The chain recombines TRBV6-6 with TRBJ1-4, with D perhaps matching TRBD1 (5 bases). Trimming shortened V by 7 bases and J by 2 bases, and 11 bases separated the two germline ends. The CDR3 extends over 14 amino acids. The germline V gene encodes CDR1 MNHNY and CDR2 SVGAGI (reference sequence). This CDR3 reads CASKVGGTNEKLFF. For the CDR3, the DNA is TGTGCCAGCAAAGTGGGGGGGACTAATGAAAAACTGTTTTTT.

In its sample, this clone was seen once. The chain carries TRBV5-1 and TRBJ2-3; TRBD1 matches at 9 bases. There are 16 residues in the CDR3. V shed 4 bases and J 4 bases; nucleotides not matched to a gene: 10. Per the germline V gene, CDR1 is SGHRS and CDR2 is YFSETQ. CDR3 protein: CASSRHPGQGADTQYF. The CDR3 nucleotides read TGCGCCAGCAGCCGACATCCGGGACAGGGAGCAGATACGCAGTATTTT.

The chain employs TRBV19 and TRBJ2-3, with TRBD1 as a possible D gene (6 bases). CDR1 is LNHDA and CDR2 is SQIVND in the germline V gene (reference sequence). CDR3 size: 12 residues. V was pared by 10 bases and J by 4 bases, with 12 bases between. The CDR3 reads CATIGGADTQYF. Here the CDR3 DNA reads TGTGCCACCATAGGGGGAGCAGATACGCAGTATTTT.

V and J are TRBV7-3 and TRBJ1-5; TRBD1 agrees at 7 bases. V was clipped by 2 bases and J by 4 bases; unmatched bases: 5. Germline CDR1 is SGHTA and CDR2 is FQGTGA. The CDR3 is 15 amino acids. CDR3 DNA sequence: TGTGCCAGCAGCTTATTAGGGGGCAAAAATCAGCCCCAGCATTTT. It translates to CASSLLGGKNQPQHF.

CDR3 DNA sequence: TGTGCCAGCAGCCCGGACAGGGGGCTGGCCGGGGAGCTGTTTTTT. Amino acids: CASSPDRGLAGELFF. J is TRBJ2-2 and V is TRBV14; 11 nucleotides match TRBD1. Germline V gives CDR1 SGHDN, CDR2 FVKESK. This CDR3 is built from 15 residues. The V gene end was trimmed by 4 bases and the J gene end by 6 bases; junction bases not matched to a gene: 4.

The chain carries TRBV23-1 and TRBJ1-1; D is possibly TRBD1 (5 bases). TRBV23-1 is labeled an ORF, and its function is uncertain. The V end was cut by 0 bases, the J end by 1 base, with 6 bases between. The CDR3 extends over 14 amino acids. The CDR3 bases are TGCGCCAGCAGTCAATCGGGGCCGAACACTGAAGCTTTCTTT. The encoded protein is CASSQSGPNTEAFF.

The chain combines TRBV6-5 with TRBJ1-5, with 7 nucleotides matching TRBD1. J lost 1 base, V lost 4 bases, and 1 base had no gene match. Per germline, CDR1 MNHEY and CDR2 SVGAGI. The CDR3 runs 14 residues. The chain's CDR3 is CASSSTGSNQPQHF. CDR3 bases: TGTGCCAGCAGTTCGACAGGGAGCAATCAGCCCCAGCATTTT.

By sample share, this clone is medium-sized. The chain is built from TRBV6-4 and TRBJ2-7, with 10 bases lining up with TRBD2. Unmatched junction bases numbered 7, after V lost 6 bases and J lost 11 bases. Per germline, CDR1 MRHNA and CDR2 SNTAGT. The CDR3 is 12 amino acids. CDR3 coding DNA: TGTGCCAGCAGCGACGGAGGGACTAGCGAGTACGTC. It yields the protein CASSDGGTSEYV.

This clone came up once. The chain links TRBV7-2 to TRBJ2-7; D remains ambiguous. Germline CDR1 is SGHTA and CDR2 is FQGNSA. V lost 1 base, J lost 5 bases, and 9 bases lay in between. The CDR3 has 13 amino acids. CDR3 DNA: TGTGCCAGCAGCTTAGGACGGCAGAACGAGCAGTACGTC. This encodes CASSLGRQNEQYV.

As regards this clone: In the same sample, other DNA sequences code for this CDR3. The genes are TRBV5-1 and TRBJ2-7, with a tentative D call TRBD1 (5 bases). CDR1 SGHRS and CDR2 YFSETQ come from the germline V gene. V was pared by 0 bases and J by 3 bases, with 7 bases between. This CDR3 has 13 residues. Written as DNA, the CDR3 is TGCGCCAGCAGCTTGGAAACAGGCTACGAGCAGTACGTC. Translating gives CASSLETGYEQYV.

The chain employs TRBV9 and TRBJ2-3; D may be TRBD1 (6 bases). Trimming left V 0 bases short and J 2 bases short, with 10 bases between. The CDR3 covers 15 residues. CDR1 SGDLS and CDR2 YYNGEE come from the germline V gene. Written as DNA, the CDR3 is TGTGCCAGCAGCGTAGGAGGGGGATACACAGATACGCAGTATTTT. It yields the protein CASSVGGGYTDTQYF.

The chain couples TRBV5-1 to TRBJ1-1, with TRBD1 matching 7 bases. The CDR3 covers 15 residues. CDR1 and CDR2 from the germline V gene are SGHRS and YFSETQ. Trimming took 2 bases from V and 2 from J; bases not matched to a gene: 6. This chain's CDR3 is CASSFTGVVNTEAFF. The CDR3 DNA is TGCGCCAGCAGCTTCACAGGGGTTGTAAACACTGAAGCTTTCTTT.

The chain combines TRBV5-1 with TRBJ2-2, with D perhaps matching TRBD1 or TRBD2 (5 bases each). This CDR3 region has 14 residues. V was clipped by 2 bases and J by 6 bases, with 11 bases between them. Germline values: CDR1 SGHRS, CDR2 YFSETQ. CDR3 DNA: TGCGCCAGCAGCTTCGGTGAGGGGCCCGGGGAGCTGTTTTTT. This translates into CASSFGEGPGELFF.

The chain has TRBV19 and TRBJ1-4; D gene ambiguous. V was pared by 3 bases and J by 7 bases, with 15 bases between. Germline assignment: CDR1 LNHDA and CDR2 SQIVND (reference sequence). The length of the CDR3 is 15 residues. CDR3 in DNA: TGTGCCAGTAGTATTATCGGAGGCTTACCTGAAAAACTGTTTTTT. Translating it yields CASSIIGGLPEKLFF.

The chain carries TRBV7-9 and TRBJ1-6; 9 nucleotides agree with TRBD1. With V trimmed by 5 bases and J by 6 bases, 8 bases remained unmatched. The CDR3 length is 16 residues. Germline V gene sequence: CDR1 SEHNR, CDR2 FQNEAQ (reference sequence). CDR3 nucleotides: TGTGCCAGCAGCCACTGGACAGGGGCCGTTAATTCACCCCTCCACTTT. Translated: CASSHWTGAVNSPLHF.

This clone was detected only a few times. This sequence joins TRBV9 and TRBJ2-2; TRBD2 is a possible D gene (6 bases). The CDR3 totals 15 residues. The ends were cut back, 1 base at V and 2 bases at J, with 9 bases in the middle. The germline CDR1 and CDR2 sequences are SGDLS and YYNGEE. The CDR3 is CASSVYGGNTGELFF. The CDR3 nucleotides are TGTGCCAGCAGCGTATACGGGGGTAACACCGGGGAGCTGTTTTTT.

The chain is built from TRBV2 and TRBJ1-4; D remains ambiguous. The CDR3 covers 15 residues. Germline loops: CDR1 SNHLY, CDR2 FYNNEI. V was clipped by 5 bases and J by 0 bases, with 10 bases between them. The CDR3 reads CASSPHRATNEKLFF. CDR3 bases: TGTGCCAGCAGTCCGCACCGTGCAACTAATGAAAAACTGTTTTTT. The full variable domain, rest sourced from reference TRBV2 and TRBJ1-4, is EPEVTQTPSHQVTQMGQEVILRCVPISNHLYFYWYRQILGQKVEFLVSFYNNEISEKSEIFDDQFSVERPDGSNFTLKIRSTKLEDSAMYFCASSPHRATNEKLFFGSGTQLSVL.

The chain is built from TRBV5-1 and TRBJ2-1; 10 nucleotides match TRBD2. From germline, CDR1 is SGHRS and CDR2 YFSETQ. CDR3 length equals 14 residues. V lost 4 bases, J lost 8 bases, and 6 bases stayed unmatched. The CDR3 region has the DNA TGCGCCAGCAGCGAGGGACTAGCGCGGGATGAGCAGTTCTTC. This sequence encodes CASSEGLARDEQFF.

V and J are TRBV6-1 and TRBJ1-1; D not certain. CDR1 and CDR2 (germline): MNHNS, SASEGT. Trimming pared 5 bases from V and 7 bases from J, leaving 8 bases between. This CDR3 spans 11 amino acids. CDR3 sequence: CASSMLVEAFF. CDR3 coding DNA: TGTGCCAGCAGTATGTTGGTTGAAGCTTTCTTT.

V and J are TRBV5-1 and TRBJ2-3; D is uncertain. The CDR3 loop spans 14 amino acids. CDR1 and CDR2 from the germline V gene are SGHRS and YFSETQ. V lost 1 base, J lost 2 bases, and 8 bases lay in between. The DNA of the CDR3 is TGCGCCAGCAGCTTGTGGTCAGACACAGATACGCAGTATTTT. It codes for CASSLWSDTDTQYF.

The chain combines TRBV7-2 with TRBJ1-5; TRBD1 might be the D (6 bases). Germline CDR1 SGHTA, CDR2 FQGNSA. V was shortened by 1 base and J by 3 bases, with 10 bases between the two germline ends. CDR3 length: 15 residues. CDR3 nucleotides: TGTGCCAGCAGCTTAGTACAGGGCCTCAATCAGCCCCAGCATTTT. The encoded protein is CASSLVQGLNQPQHF.

The CDR3 sequence is CASRTGGSYNSPLHF. As DNA, the CDR3 is TGTGCCAGCAGAACAGGGGGCTCGTATAATTCACCCCTCCACTTT. The V call is TRBV7-2, the J call TRBJ1-6, with TRBD1 matching 9 bases. This CDR3 is 15 amino acids long. CDR1 is SGHTA and CDR2 is FQGNSA in the germline V gene. Unmatched junction bases numbered 4, after V lost 6 bases and J lost 4 bases. The full variable domain, in which reference TRBV7-2 and TRBJ1-6 provide the parts outside the CDR3, is GAGVSQSPSNKVTEKGKDVELRCDPISGHTALYWYRQSLGQGLEFLIYFQGNSAPDKSGLPSDRFSAERTGGSVSTLTIQRTQQEDSAVYLCASRTGGSYNSPLHFGNGTRLTVT.

In DNA, the CDR3 is TGTGCCAGCAGGCCCCCGGGACAGGGTAGCAATCAGCCCCAGCATTTT. It is translated as CASRPPGQGSNQPQHF. The chain carries TRBV28 and TRBJ1-5; 9 bases match TRBD1. V lost 6 bases to trimming and J lost 0 bases; unmatched junction nucleotides: 6. The CDR3 runs to 16 residues. Looked up from germline, CDR1 is MDHEN and CDR2 is SYDVKM.

V and J are TRBV11-2 and TRBJ2-4; 8 nucleotides match TRBD1. Germline-derived CDR1 and CDR2 are SGHAT and FQNNGV. This CDR3 is 15 amino acids long. V lost 5 bases to trimming and J lost 6 bases; unmatched junction nucleotides: 9. The CDR3 DNA reads TGTGCCAGCAGCCCCCGGACAGGGTCAGGAAACATTCAGTACTTC. Translation: CASSPRTGSGNIQYF. Combining the CDR3 with reference TRBV11-2 and TRBJ2-4 gives the whole variable domain EAGVAQSPRYKIIEKRQSVAFWCNPISGHATLYWYQQILGQGPKLLIQFQNNGVVDDSQLPKDRFSAERLKGVDSTLKIQPAKLEDSAVYLCASSPRTGSGNIQYFGAGTRLSVL.